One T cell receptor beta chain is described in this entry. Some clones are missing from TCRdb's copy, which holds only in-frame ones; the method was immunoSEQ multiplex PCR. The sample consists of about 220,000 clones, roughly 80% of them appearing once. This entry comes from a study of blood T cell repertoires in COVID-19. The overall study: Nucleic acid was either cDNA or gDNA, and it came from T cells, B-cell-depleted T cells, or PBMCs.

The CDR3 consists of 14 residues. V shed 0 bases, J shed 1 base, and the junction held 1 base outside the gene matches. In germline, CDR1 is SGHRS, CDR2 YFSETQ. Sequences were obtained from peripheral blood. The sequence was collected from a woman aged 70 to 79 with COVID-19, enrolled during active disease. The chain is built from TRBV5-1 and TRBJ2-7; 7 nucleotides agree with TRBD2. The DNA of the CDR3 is TGCGCCAGCAGCTTGGGAGCGGGATCCTACGAGCAGTACTTC. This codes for CASSLGAGSYEQYF.